Described below is a single T cell receptor beta chain sequence and its context. What it binds is unknown. With V trimmed by 1 base and J by 4 bases, 3 bases remained unmatched. The CDR3 extends over 14 amino acids. Germline V CDR1 and CDR2: LGHDT, YNNKEL (reference sequence). Before sequencing took place, the ViraFEST assay used viral peptide pools to expand antigen-specific CD4+ T cells. Scientists isolated CD4+ T cells after an approximately 11-day culture period ended. Nucleocapsid antibody tests were negative, and the vaccine recipients had no prior SARS-CoV-2 infection. Days 3 and 7 saw half the medium replaced with IL-2 medium. The entry originates in a study of vaccination effects on CD4 cells after COVID-19. The assay was immunoSEQ multiplex PCR, and TCRdb's table has in-frame clones only and misses some. The sample contains about 27,000 clones, approximately 70% of which appear only once. Findings and limits, study-wide: Marked contraction was observed in infection-induced and vaccine-induced clones late after vaccination. Just 1 of 255 vaccine-induced clones in healthy recipients was cross-reactive.

The sample in question was CD4+ T cells from PBMCs cultured with HCoV-NL63 spike peptides, obtained before COVID-19 vaccination. This sequence was found in a human donor who received a COVID-19 vaccine. This chain joins TRBV3-1 (or the pseudogene TRBV3-2) and TRBJ1-1, with 7 bases identical to TRBD1. As DNA, the CDR3 is TGTGCCAGCAGCCAAGGACAGGGCGGCACTGAAGCTTTCTTT. It encodes CASSQGQGGTEAFF.